The 10 T cell receptor beta chains given below trace back to one sample, sequenced in a study of cytomegalovirus exposure and HLA in healthy donors. PCR used 60 Vbeta primers and 13 Jbeta primers. Measured with immunoSEQ multiplex PCR; TCRdb has only the in-frame clones, and not every one. The sample has roughly 250,000 clones, over 70% seen once; the top ten hold about 0.3%. The sample was PBMCs. All receptors derive from a girl aged 2-10 years in good health and CMV-seronegative.

The chain uses TRBV28 and TRBJ1-5, with 9 bases that match TRBD1. CDR1 is MDHEN, CDR2 SYDVKM, per germline. The CDR3 is 15 residues long. The junction had 6 bases not matched to a gene; V was cut back by 6 bases and J by 3 bases. The CDR3 region has the DNA TGTGCCAGCAGGGCTGGGACAGGGCACAATCAGCCCCAGCATTTT. Translated, it gives CASRAGTGHNQPQHF.

A few counts support this clone. This rearrangement joins TRBV12-5 to TRBJ1-1; perhaps TRBD1 as D (5 bases). This CDR3 is built from 17 residues. Germline values: CDR1 LGHNT, CDR2 FRNRAP. Trimming pared 7 bases from V and 1 base from J, leaving 22 bases between. The CDR3 coding sequence is TGTGCTAGTGCCAAAACTTTAGCCGGACAAGAGAACACTGAAGCTTTCTTT. It translates to CASAKTLAGQENTEAFF. The full variable domain, in which reference TRBV12-5 and TRBJ1-1 provide the parts outside the CDR3, is DARVTQTPRHKVTEMGQEVTMRCQPILGHNTVFWYRQTMMQGLELLAYFRNRAPLDDSGMPKDRFSAEMPDATLATLKIQPSEPRDSAVYFCASAKTLAGQENTEAFFGQGTRLTVV.

The genes are TRBV7-7 and TRBJ2-4; possibly TRBD2 for D (5 bases). Germline values: CDR1 SSHAT, CDR2 FNYEAQ (reference sequence). The V gene lost 6 bases and the J gene lost 0 bases, with 15 bases spanning the gap. The CDR3 totals 16 residues. The CDR3 is CASRLARRLAKNIQYF. The CDR3 nucleotides are TGTGCCAGCAGGCTAGCCAGGAGGCTAGCCAAAAACATTCAGTACTTC.

The chain uses TRBV10-2 and TRBJ2-1; possible D gene TRBD1, 6 bases. The germline gives CDR1 WSHSY, CDR2 SAAADI. The CDR3 length is 14 residues. V lost 6 bases to trimming and J lost 9 bases, with 18 bases between them. DNA for the CDR3: TGCGCCAGCAGAATAGAACACAGGGTGTCTGAGCAGTTCTTC. This gives the protein CASRIEHRVSEQFF.

V and J are TRBV21-1 and TRBJ1-1. TRBV21-1 constitutes a pseudogene. There are 13 residues in the CDR3. The CDR3, as DNA: TGTGCCAGCAGCAAAGTCGGTATCACTGAAGCTTTCTTT. Encoded protein: CASSKVGITEAFF.

The chain couples TRBV2 to TRBJ2-3; D is possibly TRBD2 (7 bases). The CDR3 is 13 residues long. The V end lost 10 bases, the J end lost 5 bases, and 16 bases lay between the germline ends. Germline V gene lookup returns CDR1 SNHLY and CDR2 FYNNEI. DNA of the CDR3: TGTGCCAACCGACGGGGGGCAGAAGATACGCAGTATTTT. Encoded protein: CANRRGAEDTQYF.

This chain's CDR3 is CASSLRTGKGSPLHF. In DNA, the CDR3 is TGTGCCAGCAGCCTAAGGACAGGGAAGGGGTCACCCCTCCACTTT. The chain combines TRBV6-5 with TRBJ1-6; 8 nucleotides match TRBD1. The CDR3 spans 15 residues. V dropped 6 bases and J dropped 10; count of bases not matched to a gene: 11. Germline-derived CDR1 and CDR2 are MNHEY and SVGAGI.

The J gene is TRBJ2-1, the V gene TRBV27; the match to TRBD2 covers 8 bases. Germline lookup yields CDR1 MNHEY and CDR2 SMNVEV (reference sequence). The CDR3 spans 13 residues. The trim removed 4 bases at V and 10 bases at J, leaving 6 bases unmatched. The CDR3 bases are TGTGCCAGCAGTTATATGGCTAGCGGGGAGCAGTTCTTC. It encodes CASSYMASGEQFF.

The chain is built from TRBV9 and TRBJ2-1; 11 bases align to TRBD2. V shed 3 bases and J 7 bases; nucleotides not matched to a gene: 9. Germline CDR1 SGDLS, CDR2 YYNGEE. The CDR3 has 16 residues. The CDR3 nucleotides are TGTGCCAGCAGCGCCCTTATAGCGGGGGGGTATAATGAGCAGTTCTTC. Translation gives CASSALIAGGYNEQFF.

J is TRBJ1-5 and V is TRBV7-8; perhaps TRBD1 as D (5 bases). The CDR3 loop spans 16 amino acids. Germline values: CDR1 SGHVS, CDR2 FQNEAQ. The V and J ends lost 1 base and 1 base respectively, with 11 bases between them. The CDR3 nucleotides read TGTGCCAGCAGCTTAGGGTCGGACACGAGCAATCAGCCCCAGCATTTT. Amino acids: CASSLGSDTSNQPQHF.